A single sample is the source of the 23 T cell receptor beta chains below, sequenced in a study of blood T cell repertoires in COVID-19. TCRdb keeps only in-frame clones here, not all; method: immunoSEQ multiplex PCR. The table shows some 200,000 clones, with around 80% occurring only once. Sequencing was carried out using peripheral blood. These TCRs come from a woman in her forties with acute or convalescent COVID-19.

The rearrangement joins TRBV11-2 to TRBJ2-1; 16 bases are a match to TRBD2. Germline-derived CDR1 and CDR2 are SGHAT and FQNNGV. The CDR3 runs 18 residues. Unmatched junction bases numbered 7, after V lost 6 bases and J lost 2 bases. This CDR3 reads CASSLGTSGRAAYNEQFF. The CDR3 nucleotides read TGTGCCAGCAGTCTAGGGACTAGCGGGAGGGCTGCCTACAATGAGCAGTTCTTC.

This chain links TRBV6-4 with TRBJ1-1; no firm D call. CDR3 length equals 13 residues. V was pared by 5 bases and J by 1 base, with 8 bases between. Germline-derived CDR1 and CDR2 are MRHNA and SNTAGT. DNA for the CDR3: TGTGCCAGCAGTCTCGCACAGAACACTGAAGCTTTCTTT. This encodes CASSLAQNTEAFF.

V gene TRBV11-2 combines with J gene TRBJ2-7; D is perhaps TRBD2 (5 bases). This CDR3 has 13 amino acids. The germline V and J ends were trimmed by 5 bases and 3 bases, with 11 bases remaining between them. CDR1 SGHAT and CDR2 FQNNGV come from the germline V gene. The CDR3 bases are TGTGCCAGCAGCCCGACTAACAACTACGAGCAGTACTTC. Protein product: CASSPTNNYEQYF.

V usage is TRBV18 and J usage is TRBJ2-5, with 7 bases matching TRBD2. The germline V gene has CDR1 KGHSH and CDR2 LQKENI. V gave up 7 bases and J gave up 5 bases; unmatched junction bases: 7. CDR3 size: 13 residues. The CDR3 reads CASYRTRDETQYF. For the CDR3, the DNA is TGTGCCAGCTACAGGACTAGGGACGAGACCCAGTACTTC.

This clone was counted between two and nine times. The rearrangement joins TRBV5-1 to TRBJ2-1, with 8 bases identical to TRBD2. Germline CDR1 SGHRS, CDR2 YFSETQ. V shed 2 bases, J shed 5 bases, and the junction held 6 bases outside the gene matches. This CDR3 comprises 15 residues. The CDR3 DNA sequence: TGCGCCAGCAGCTTACCGGGACTAGTCAACAATGAGCAGTTCTTC. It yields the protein CASSLPGLVNNEQFF.

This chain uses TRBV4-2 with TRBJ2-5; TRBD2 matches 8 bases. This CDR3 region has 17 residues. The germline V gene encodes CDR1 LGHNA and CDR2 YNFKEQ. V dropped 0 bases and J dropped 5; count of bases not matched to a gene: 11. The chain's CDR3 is CASSQDRGGVDSETQYF. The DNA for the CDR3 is TGTGCCAGCAGCCAAGATCGGGGGGGCGTCGATAGTGAGACCCAGTACTTC.

The CDR3 sequence is CASSTGTGAYEQYF. The CDR3, as DNA: TGTGCCAGCAGCACCGGGACAGGGGCCTACGAGCAGTACTTC. This chain joins TRBV5-4 and TRBJ2-7; TRBD1 matches at 10 bases. The V and J ends lost 4 bases and 2 bases, in that order; junction bases with no gene match: 3. Germline CDR1 reads SGHNT; CDR2 reads YYREEE (reference sequence). This CDR3 contains 14 residues.

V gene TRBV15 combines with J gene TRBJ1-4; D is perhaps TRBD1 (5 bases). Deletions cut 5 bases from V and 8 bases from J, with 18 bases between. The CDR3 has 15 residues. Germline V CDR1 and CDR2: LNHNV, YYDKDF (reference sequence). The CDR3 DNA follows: TGTGCCACCAGCCCTGGTCAGGGTAGTAGAGAAAAACTGTTTTTT. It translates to CATSPGQGSREKLFF.

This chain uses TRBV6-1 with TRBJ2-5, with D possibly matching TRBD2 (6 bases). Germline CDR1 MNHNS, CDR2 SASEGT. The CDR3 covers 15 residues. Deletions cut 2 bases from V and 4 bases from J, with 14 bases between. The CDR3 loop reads CASSEFLGGGETQYF. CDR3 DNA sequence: TGTGCCAGCAGTGAATTTTTGGGGGGAGGAGAGACCCAGTACTTC.

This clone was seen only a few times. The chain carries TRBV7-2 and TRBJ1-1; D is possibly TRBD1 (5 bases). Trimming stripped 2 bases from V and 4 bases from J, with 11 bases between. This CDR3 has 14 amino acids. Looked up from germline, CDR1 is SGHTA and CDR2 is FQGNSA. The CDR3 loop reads CASSLSAGGTEAFF. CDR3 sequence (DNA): TGTGCCAGCAGCTTATCGGCGGGGGGCACTGAAGCTTTCTTT.

As DNA, the CDR3 is TGTGCCAGCAGTTTCGGACAGGGGCGGATGGCTTTCTTT. Translating it yields CASSFGQGRMAFF. This rearrangement joins TRBV12-3 or TRBV12-4 to TRBJ1-1; 9 bases are a match to TRBD1. The V and J ends lost 3 bases and 11 bases, in that order; junction bases with no gene match: 7. CDR3 length: 13 amino acids.

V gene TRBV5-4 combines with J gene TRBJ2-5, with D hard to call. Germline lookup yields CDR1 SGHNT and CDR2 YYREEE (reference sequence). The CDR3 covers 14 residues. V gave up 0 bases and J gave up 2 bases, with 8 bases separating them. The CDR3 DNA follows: TGTGCCAGCAGCTTGGAAGCTTCTCAAGAGACCCAGTACTTC. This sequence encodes CASSLEASQETQYF.

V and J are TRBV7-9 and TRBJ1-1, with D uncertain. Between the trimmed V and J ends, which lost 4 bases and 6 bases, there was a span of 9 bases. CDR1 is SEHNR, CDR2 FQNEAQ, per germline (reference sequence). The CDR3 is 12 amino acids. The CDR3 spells CASSSGIPEAFF. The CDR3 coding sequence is TGTGCCAGCAGCTCCGGGATTCCTGAAGCTTTCTTT.

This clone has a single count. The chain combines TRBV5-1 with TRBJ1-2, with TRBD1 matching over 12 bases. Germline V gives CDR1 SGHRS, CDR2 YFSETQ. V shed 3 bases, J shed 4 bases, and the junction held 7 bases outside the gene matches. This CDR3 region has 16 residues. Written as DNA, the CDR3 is TGCGCCAGCAGCTCGGGGACAGGGGGCCAGAGCTATGGCTACACCTTC. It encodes CASSSGTGGQSYGYTF.

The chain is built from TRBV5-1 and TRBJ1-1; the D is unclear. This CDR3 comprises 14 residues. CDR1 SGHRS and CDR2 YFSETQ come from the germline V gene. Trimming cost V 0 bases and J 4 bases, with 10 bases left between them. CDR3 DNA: TGCGCCAGCAGCTTGGCCCGTGTATCCACTGAAGCTTTCTTT. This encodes CASSLARVSTEAFF. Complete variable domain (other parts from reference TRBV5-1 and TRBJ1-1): KAGVTQTPRYLIKTRGQQVTLSCSPISGHRSVSWYQQTPGQGLQFLFEYFSETQRNKGNFPGRFSGRQFSNSRSEMNVSTLELGDSALYLCASSLARVSTEAFFGQGTRLTVV.

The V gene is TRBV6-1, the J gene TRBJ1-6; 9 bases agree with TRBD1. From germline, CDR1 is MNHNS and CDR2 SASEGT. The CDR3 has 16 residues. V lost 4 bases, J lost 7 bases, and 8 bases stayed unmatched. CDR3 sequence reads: CASSGPGQGSNSPLHF. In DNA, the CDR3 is TGTGCCAGCAGTGGGCCGGGACAGGGTTCCAATTCACCCCTCCACTTT.

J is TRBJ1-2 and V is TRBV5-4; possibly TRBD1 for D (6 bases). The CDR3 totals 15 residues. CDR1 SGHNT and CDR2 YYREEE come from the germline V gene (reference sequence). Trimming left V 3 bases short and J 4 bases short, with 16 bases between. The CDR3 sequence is CASSSPGQILYGYTF. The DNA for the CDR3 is TGTGCCAGCAGCTCGCCCGGACAGATACTCTATGGCTACACCTTC.

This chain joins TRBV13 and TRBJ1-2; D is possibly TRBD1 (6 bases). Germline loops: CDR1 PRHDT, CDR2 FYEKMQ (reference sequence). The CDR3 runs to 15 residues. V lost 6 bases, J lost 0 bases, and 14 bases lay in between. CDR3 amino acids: CASRGSDSPNYGYTF. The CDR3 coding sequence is TGTGCCAGCAGGGGGTCGGACAGTCCTAACTATGGCTACACCTTC.

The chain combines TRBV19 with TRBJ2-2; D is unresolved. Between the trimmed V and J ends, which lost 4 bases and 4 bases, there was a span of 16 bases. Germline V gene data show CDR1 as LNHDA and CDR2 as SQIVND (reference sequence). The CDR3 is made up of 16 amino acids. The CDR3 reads CASSKPPRSSTGELFF. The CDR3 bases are TGTGCCAGTAGTAAACCCCCACGGTCTAGCACCGGGGAGCTGTTTTTT.

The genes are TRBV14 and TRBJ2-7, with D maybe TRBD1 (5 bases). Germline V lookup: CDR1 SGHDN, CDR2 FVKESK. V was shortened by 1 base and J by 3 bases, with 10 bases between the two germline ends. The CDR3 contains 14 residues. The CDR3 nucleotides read TGTGCCAGCAGCCAAGGGGGCAGGTTCTACGAGCAGTACTTC. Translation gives CASSQGGRFYEQYF.

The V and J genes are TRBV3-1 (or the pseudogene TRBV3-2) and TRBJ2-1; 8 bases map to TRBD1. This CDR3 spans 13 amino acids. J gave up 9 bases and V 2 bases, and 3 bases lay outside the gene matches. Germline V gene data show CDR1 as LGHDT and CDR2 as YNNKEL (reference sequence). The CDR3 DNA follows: TGTGCCAGCAGCCAACCCGGGACAGGTGAGCAGTTCTTC. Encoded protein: CASSQPGTGEQFF.

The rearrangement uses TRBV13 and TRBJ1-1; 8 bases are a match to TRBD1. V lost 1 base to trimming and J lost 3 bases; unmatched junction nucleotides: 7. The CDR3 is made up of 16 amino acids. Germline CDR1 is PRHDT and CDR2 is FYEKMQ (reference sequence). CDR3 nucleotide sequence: TGTGCCAGCAGCTTAGAGGAGAACAGGGGGGACACTGAAGCTTTCTTT. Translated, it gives CASSLEENRGDTEAFF.

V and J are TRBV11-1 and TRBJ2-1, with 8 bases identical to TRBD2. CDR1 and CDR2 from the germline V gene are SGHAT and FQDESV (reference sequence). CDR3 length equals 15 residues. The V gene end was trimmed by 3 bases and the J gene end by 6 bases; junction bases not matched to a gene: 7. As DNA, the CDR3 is TGTGCCAGCAGCTTGGCGGGGGGCAGGAGCAATGAGCAGTTCTTC. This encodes CASSLAGGRSNEQFF.